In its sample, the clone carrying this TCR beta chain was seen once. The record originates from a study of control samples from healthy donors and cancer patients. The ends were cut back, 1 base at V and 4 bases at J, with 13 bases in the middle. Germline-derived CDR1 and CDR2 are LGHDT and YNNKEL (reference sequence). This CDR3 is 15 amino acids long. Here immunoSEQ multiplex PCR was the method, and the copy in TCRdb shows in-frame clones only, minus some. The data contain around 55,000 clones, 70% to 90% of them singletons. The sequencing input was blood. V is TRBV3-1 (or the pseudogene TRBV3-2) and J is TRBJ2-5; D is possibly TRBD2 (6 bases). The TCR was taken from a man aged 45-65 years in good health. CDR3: CASSQGGEGVETQYF. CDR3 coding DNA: TGTGCCAGCAGCCAAGGGGGGGAAGGGGTAGAGACCCAGTACTTC.